The clone carrying this T cell receptor (beta chain) came up a few times. Its antigen is currently unknown. The data belong to a study of T cells after yellow fever vaccination. Study-level findings and limits: Shared CD4/CD8 clonotypes were a small share, likely from convergent recombination.

TCRdb processed the 5' RACE reads anew with MiXCR; each CDR3 protein has one entry. This table has 400,000 or so distinct CDR3 sequences, around a tenth appearing once. This CDR3 has 15 amino acids. Trimming removed 6 bases from V and 4 bases from J, with 18 bases in between. The TCR originated in a man aged 18-30 years who received the YFV17D yellow fever vaccine. The chain recombines TRBV12-3 or TRBV12-4 with TRBJ1-1; D possibly corresponds to TRBD1 (5 bases). The specimen comprised PBMCs, sampled on the day of the first yellow fever vaccination. CDR3 in DNA: TGTGCCAGCAGCGCCATGGGGGGGGTGAGCACTGAAGCTTTCTTT. As protein: CASSAMGGVSTEAFF.